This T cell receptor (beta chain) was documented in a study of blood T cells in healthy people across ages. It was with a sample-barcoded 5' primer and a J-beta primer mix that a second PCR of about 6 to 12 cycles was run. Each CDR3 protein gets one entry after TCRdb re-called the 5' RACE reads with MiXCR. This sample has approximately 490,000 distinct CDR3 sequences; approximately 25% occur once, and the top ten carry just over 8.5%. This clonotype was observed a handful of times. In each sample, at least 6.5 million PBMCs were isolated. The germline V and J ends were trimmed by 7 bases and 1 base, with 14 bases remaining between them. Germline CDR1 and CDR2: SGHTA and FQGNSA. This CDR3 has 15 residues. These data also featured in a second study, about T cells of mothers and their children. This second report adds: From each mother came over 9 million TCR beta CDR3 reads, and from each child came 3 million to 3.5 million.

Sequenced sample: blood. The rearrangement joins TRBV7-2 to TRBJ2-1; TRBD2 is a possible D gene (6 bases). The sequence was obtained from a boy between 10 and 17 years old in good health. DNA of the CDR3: TGTGCCAGCATCCTTAGCGGCAGTTCCTACAATGAGCAGTTCTTC. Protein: CASILSGSSYNEQFF. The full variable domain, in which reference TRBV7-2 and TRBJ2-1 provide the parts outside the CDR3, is GAGVSQSPSNKVTEKGKDVELRCDPISGHTALYWYRQSLGQGLEFLIYFQGNSAPDKSGLPSDRFSAERTGGSVSTLTIQRTQQEDSAVYLCASILSGSSYNEQFFGPGTRLTVL.